The clone carrying this TCR beta chain was seen repeatedly, ten times or more. Its target is not known. This sample is part of a study of T cells in Graves' hyperthyroidism and ophthalmopathy. Findings of the study overall: Blood also showed most of the thyroid clonotypes that were expanded above 0.001.

Hyperthyroidism of Graves' type that showed no ophthalmopathy progression within 18 months was stable. Patients were aged 18 to 65, had disease duration under 2 months, and had newly diagnosed hyperthyroidism. Any patient presenting with uncontrolled infection, other autoimmune disease, pregnancy or lactation was left out. Amplified regions were TCR beta CDR3 sequences from RNA transcripts. The TCR CDR3 first-round RT-PCR relied on the HTBI primer set. TCRdb used MiXCR to reprocess the multiplex PCR reads, holding one entry per CDR3 protein. The repertoire has hundreds of thousands of distinct CDR3 sequences, about 13% of them found once; the top ten carry around 9.2%. CDR3 length: 15 amino acids. Per the germline V gene, CDR1 is LNHDA and CDR2 is SQIVND (reference sequence). The V end lost 3 bases, the J end lost 1 base, and 12 bases lay between the germline ends.

V usage is TRBV19 and J usage is TRBJ1-1; possibly TRBD1 for D (6 bases). This TCR was recovered from a woman aged 18-29 years with Graves' hyperthyroidism. The sequencing sample was made of blood. For the CDR3, the DNA is TGTGCCAGTAGTATGGAATTGGGGGCGAACACTGAAGCTTTCTTT. As protein: CASSMELGANTEAFF. The variable domain in full, completed from reference TRBV19 and TRBJ1-1, reads DGGITQSPKYLFRKEGQNVTLSCEQNLNHDAMYWYRQDPGQGLRLIYYSQIVNDFQKGDIAEGYSVSREKKESFPLTVTSAQKNPTAFYLCASSMELGANTEAFFGQGTRLTVV.